Following are 9 T cell receptor beta chains from one sample sequenced in a study of cytomegalovirus exposure and HLA in healthy donors. Primers for the PCR totalled 60 Vbeta and 13 Jbeta. Profiled with immunoSEQ multiplex PCR; TCRdb holds only in-frame clones, not every one. The repertoire holds around 170,000 clones, with around 80% as singletons. Sequenced sample: PBMCs. The receptors were gathered from a woman aged 25-40 years in good health and CMV-seropositive.

The rearrangement links TRBV10-3 to TRBJ2-7; the match to TRBD2 covers 10 bases. The CDR3 loop spans 13 amino acids. Germline CDR1 is ENHRY and CDR2 is SYGVKD. V was pared by 8 bases and J by 0 bases, with 1 base of the junction left unmatched. The CDR3, as DNA: TGTGCCATCTCTAGCGGGGGCTCCTACGAGCAGTACTTC. Protein: CAISSGGSYEQYF.

This chain links TRBV10-3 with TRBJ2-3; TRBD1 aligns across 7 bases. The CDR3 contains 14 residues. V was pared by 7 bases and J by 0 bases, with 4 bases of the junction left unmatched. Germline lookup yields CDR1 ENHRY and CDR2 SYGVKD. In DNA form, the CDR3 reads TGTGCCATCACCCGAGGGGGCAGCACAGATACGCAGTATTTT. Residues: CAITRGGSTDTQYF.

The gene calls are TRBV19 and TRBJ1-5; 7 nucleotides agree with TRBD1. Trimming took 4 bases from V and 3 from J; bases not matched to a gene: 15. The CDR3 covers 18 residues. CDR1 and CDR2 from the germline V gene are LNHDA and SQIVND (reference sequence). CDR3 sequence reads: CASSTRQGGRGINQPQHF. CDR3 bases: TGTGCCAGTAGTACCCGACAGGGCGGACGGGGAATCAATCAGCCCCAGCATTTT. The variable domain in full, with the rest retrieved from reference TRBV19 and TRBJ1-5, is DGGITQSPKYLFRKEGQNVTLSCEQNLNHDAMYWYRQDPGQGLRLIYYSQIVNDFQKGDIAEGYSVSREKKESFPLTVTSAQKNPTAFYLCASSTRQGGRGINQPQHFGDGTRLSIL.

J is TRBJ2-7 and V is TRBV6-4, with 8 bases matching TRBD1. The CDR3 is 16 amino acids. Per the germline V gene, CDR1 is MRHNA and CDR2 is SNTAGT. J was trimmed by 3 bases and V by 2 bases; bases with no gene match: 9. CDR3 amino acids: CASSDRGTGAIYEQYF. CDR3 DNA sequence: TGTGCCAGCAGTGACAGGGGGACAGGTGCCATCTACGAGCAGTACTTC.

This clone was counted a few times. The chain uses TRBV28 and TRBJ1-5, with a possible D match to TRBD1 (5 bases). Germline V gene sequence: CDR1 MDHEN, CDR2 SYDVKM. The CDR3 loop spans 14 amino acids. The V and J ends lost 7 bases and 5 bases respectively, with 15 bases between them. The CDR3 is CASTPATGDQPQHF. For the CDR3, the DNA is TGTGCCAGCACTCCCGCGACGGGGGATCAGCCCCAGCATTTT. The variable domain in full, with the rest retrieved from reference TRBV28 and TRBJ1-5, is DVKVTQSSRYLVKRTGEKVFLECVQDMDHENMFWYRQDPGLGLRLIYFSYDVKMKEKGDIPEGYSVSREKKERFSLILESASTNQTSMYLCASTPATGDQPQHFGDGTRLSIL.

The gene calls are TRBV6-5 and TRBJ2-5; TRBD2 aligns across 9 bases. The CDR3 consists of 14 residues. The germline CDR1 and CDR2 sequences are MNHEY and SVGAGI. Trimming at V came to 7 bases and at J to 2 bases, leaving 5 bases not matched to a gene. In nucleotides, the CDR3 is TGTGCCAGCAACCCGGGACTAGCACAAGAGACCCAGTACTTC. As protein: CASNPGLAQETQYF.

The J gene is TRBJ1-2, the V gene TRBV7-9; D perhaps matches TRBD1 (6 bases). This CDR3 contains 13 residues. Germline-derived CDR1 and CDR2 are SEHNR and FQNEAQ (reference sequence). V was trimmed by 3 bases and J by 4 bases, leaving 9 bases between them. The CDR3: CASSFRTAYGYTF. CDR3 nucleotide sequence: TGTGCCAGCAGCTTCCGGACAGCCTATGGCTACACCTTC.

This chain connects TRBV28 to TRBJ1-5; perhaps TRBD1 as D (5 bases). Germline CDR1 and CDR2: MDHEN and SYDVKM. There are 14 residues in the CDR3. Trimming shortened V by 2 bases and J by 3 bases, and 8 bases separated the two germline ends. CDR3 amino acids: CASSLGGTNQPQHF. The CDR3 nucleotides are TGTGCCAGCAGTTTAGGGGGGACCAATCAGCCCCAGCATTTT.

This chain joins TRBV5-1 and TRBJ2-3; 8 bases align to TRBD1. Germline loops: CDR1 SGHRS, CDR2 YFSETQ. V lost 3 bases to trimming and J lost 0 bases; unmatched junction nucleotides: 3. The length of the CDR3 is 15 residues. The CDR3 here is CASSSGQGSTDTQYF. The CDR3, as DNA: TGCGCCAGCAGCTCAGGACAGGGAAGCACAGATACGCAGTATTTT. Full variable domain (remainder filled in from reference TRBV5-1 and TRBJ2-3): KAGVTQTPRYLIKTRGQQVTLSCSPISGHRSVSWYQQTPGQGLQFLFEYFSETQRNKGNFPGRFSGRQFSNSRSEMNVSTLELGDSALYLCASSSGQGSTDTQYFGPGTRLTVL.